This TCR beta chain was profiled in a study of identical twins. Overall study findings and caveats: Excess sharing between twins was weaker in beta out-of-frame sequences. Partly confounded zero-insertion analyses could result from invariant MAIT and iNKT cells.

Each CDR3 protein gets one entry after TCRdb re-called the 5' RACE reads with MiXCR. The sample holds 450,000 or so distinct CDR3 sequences; roughly an eighth are singletons and the top ten take approximately 0.98%. Germline CDR1 is LGHDT and CDR2 is YNNKEL (reference sequence). V was clipped by 4 bases and J by 4 bases; unmatched bases: 5. The CDR3 runs to 15 residues. The sample holds a few counts of this clonotype. Antigen: not known. Another study also made use of these data, one on yellow fever vaccine responses in identical twins. That paper adds: Vaccine-induced T cell responses in twins were reportedly observed to appear partly convergent, partly personalized.

The sequenced sample consisted of CD4+ T cells sorted from blood. The chain employs TRBV3-1 and TRBJ2-3, with 10 positions matching TRBD1. This receptor was obtained from a woman younger than 30 in good health. CDR3 nucleotides: TGTGCCAGCAGCCGCCGGACAGGGGGGGCAGATACGCAGTATTTT. Translated: CASSRRTGGADTQYF.